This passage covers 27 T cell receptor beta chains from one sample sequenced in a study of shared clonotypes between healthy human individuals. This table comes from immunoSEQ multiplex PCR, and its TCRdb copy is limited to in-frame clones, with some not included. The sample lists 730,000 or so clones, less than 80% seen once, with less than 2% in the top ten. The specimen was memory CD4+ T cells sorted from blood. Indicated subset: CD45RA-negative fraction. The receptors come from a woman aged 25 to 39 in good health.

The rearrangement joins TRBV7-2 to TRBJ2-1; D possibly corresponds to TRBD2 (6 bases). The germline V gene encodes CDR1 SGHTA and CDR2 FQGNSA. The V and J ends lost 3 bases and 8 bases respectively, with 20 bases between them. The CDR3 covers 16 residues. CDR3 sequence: CASSLVRGLPPYEQFF. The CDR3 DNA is TGTGCCAGCAGCTTGGTCCGGGGACTGCCCCCGTATGAGCAGTTCTTC. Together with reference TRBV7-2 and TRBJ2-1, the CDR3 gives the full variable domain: GAGVSQSPSNKVTEKGKDVELRCDPISGHTALYWYRQSLGQGLEFLIYFQGNSAPDKSGLPSDRFSAERTGGSVSTLTIQRTQQEDSAVYLCASSLVRGLPPYEQFFGPGTRLTVL.

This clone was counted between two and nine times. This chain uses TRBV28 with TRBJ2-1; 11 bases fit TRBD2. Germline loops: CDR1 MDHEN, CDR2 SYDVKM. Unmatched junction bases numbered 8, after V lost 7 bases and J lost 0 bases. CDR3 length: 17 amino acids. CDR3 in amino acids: CASNILAGGSSYNEQFF. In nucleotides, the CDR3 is TGTGCCAGCAATATTCTAGCGGGGGGCAGCTCCTACAATGAGCAGTTCTTC.

The CDR3 DNA sequence: TGTGCCAGTAGTCCGGGACAGGGCCCACTAAAGGGCTACACCTTC. This encodes CASSPGQGPLKGYTF. This chain uses TRBV19 with TRBJ1-2; 9 nucleotides agree with TRBD1. Germline V CDR1 and CDR2: LNHDA, SQIVND (reference sequence). V trimming: 5 bases; J trimming: 8 bases; junction bases outside the gene matches: 12. This CDR3 has 15 amino acids.

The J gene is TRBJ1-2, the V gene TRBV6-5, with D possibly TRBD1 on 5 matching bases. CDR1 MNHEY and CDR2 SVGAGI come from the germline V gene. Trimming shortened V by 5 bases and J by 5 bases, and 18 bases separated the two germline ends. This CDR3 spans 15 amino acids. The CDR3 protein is CASSPGTGALYGYTF. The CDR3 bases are TGTGCCAGCAGTCCCGGGACGGGAGCTCTTTATGGCTACACCTTC.

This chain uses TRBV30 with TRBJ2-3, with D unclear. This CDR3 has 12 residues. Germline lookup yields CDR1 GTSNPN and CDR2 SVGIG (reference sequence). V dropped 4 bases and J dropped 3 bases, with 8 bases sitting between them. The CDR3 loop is CAWTRRTDTQYF. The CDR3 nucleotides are TGTGCCTGGACCCGCAGAACAGATACGCAGTATTTT.

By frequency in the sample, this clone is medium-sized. The CDR3 here is CASSSKVPVGYTF. The CDR3 DNA reads TGTGCCAGCAGTTCCAAGGTCCCCGTAGGCTACACCTTC. The rearrangement uses TRBV28 and TRBJ1-2, with D unresolved. The germline CDR1 and CDR2 sequences are MDHEN and SYDVKM. This CDR3 spans 13 amino acids. Trimming took 4 bases from V and 8 from J, leaving 14 bases between them.

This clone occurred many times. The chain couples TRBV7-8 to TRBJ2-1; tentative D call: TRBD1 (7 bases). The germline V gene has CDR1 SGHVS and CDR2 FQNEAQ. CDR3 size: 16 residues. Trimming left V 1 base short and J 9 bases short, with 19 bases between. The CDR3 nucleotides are TGTGCCAGCAGCTTAGATAGCCAGGGGGGTCGGCCTGAGCAGTTCTTC. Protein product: CASSLDSQGGRPEQFF.

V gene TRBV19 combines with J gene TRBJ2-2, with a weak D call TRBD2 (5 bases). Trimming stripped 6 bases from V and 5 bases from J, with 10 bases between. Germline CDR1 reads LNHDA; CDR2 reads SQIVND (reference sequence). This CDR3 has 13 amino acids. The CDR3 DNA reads TGTGCCAGTAGCTCCGGGGAGACCGGGGAGCTGTTTTTT. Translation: CASSSGETGELFF.

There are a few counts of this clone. As DNA, the CDR3 is TGTGCCAGCAGCTCCACGCTTGGGTCGTCCTACAATGAGCAGTTCTTC. Protein: CASSSTLGSSYNEQFF. The V and J genes are TRBV11-3 and TRBJ2-1; D uncertain. V lost 4 bases, J lost 1 base, and 14 bases lay in between. CDR1 and CDR2 from the germline V gene are SGHNT and YENEEA. CDR3 length equals 16 residues. The whole variable domain, remainder taken from reference TRBV11-3 and TRBJ2-1, is EAGVVQSPRYKIIEKKQPVAFWCNPISGHNTLYWYLQNLGQGPELLIRYENEEAVDDSQLPKDRFSAERLKGVDSTLKIQPAELGDSAVYLCASSSTLGSSYNEQFFGPGTRLTVL.

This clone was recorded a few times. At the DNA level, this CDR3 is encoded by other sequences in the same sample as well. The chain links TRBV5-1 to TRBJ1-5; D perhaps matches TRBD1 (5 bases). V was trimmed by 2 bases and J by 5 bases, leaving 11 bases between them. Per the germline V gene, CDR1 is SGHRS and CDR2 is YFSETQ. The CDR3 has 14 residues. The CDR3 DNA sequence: TGCGCCAGCAGCTTTGGGGACGGGGATCAGCCCCAGCATTTT. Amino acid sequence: CASSFGDGDQPQHF.

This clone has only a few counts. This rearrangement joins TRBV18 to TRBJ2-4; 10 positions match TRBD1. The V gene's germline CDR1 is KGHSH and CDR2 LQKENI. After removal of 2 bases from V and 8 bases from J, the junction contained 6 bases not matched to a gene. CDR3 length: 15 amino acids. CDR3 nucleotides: TGTGCCAGCTCACCATCCGGGACAGGGGACGACATTCAGTACTTC. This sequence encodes CASSPSGTGDDIQYF.

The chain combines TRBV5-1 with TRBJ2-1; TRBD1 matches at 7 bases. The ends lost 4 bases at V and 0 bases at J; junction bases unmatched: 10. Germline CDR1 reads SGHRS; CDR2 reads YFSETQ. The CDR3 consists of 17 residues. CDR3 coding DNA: TGCGCCAGCAGCGCTGAAGGGGGCTATAGCTCCTACAATGAGCAGTTCTTC. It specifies CASSAEGGYSSYNEQFF.

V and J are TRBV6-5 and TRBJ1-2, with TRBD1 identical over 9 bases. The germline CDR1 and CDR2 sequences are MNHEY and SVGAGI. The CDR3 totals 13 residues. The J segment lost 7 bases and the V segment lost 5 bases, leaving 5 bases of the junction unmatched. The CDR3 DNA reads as TGTGCCAGCAGTGTAAAGACAGGGGGTGGCTACACCTTC. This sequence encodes CASSVKTGGGYTF.

The DNA of the CDR3 is TGTGCCAGCAGTTTACGGGCTATGAACACTGAAGCTTTCTTT. Translating it yields CASSLRAMNTEAFF. The rearrangement joins TRBV27 to TRBJ1-1; no reliable D call. The CDR3 runs 14 residues. In germline, CDR1 is MNHEY, CDR2 SMNVEV (reference sequence). Deletions cut 2 bases from V and 0 bases from J, with 7 bases between.

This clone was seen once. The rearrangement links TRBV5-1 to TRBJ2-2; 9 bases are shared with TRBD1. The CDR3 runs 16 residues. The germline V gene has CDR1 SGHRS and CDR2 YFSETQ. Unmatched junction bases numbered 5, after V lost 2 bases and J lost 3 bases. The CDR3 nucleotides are TGCGCCAGCAGCTTATACCGGGACAGGGACACCGGGGAGCTGTTTTTT. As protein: CASSLYRDRDTGELFF.

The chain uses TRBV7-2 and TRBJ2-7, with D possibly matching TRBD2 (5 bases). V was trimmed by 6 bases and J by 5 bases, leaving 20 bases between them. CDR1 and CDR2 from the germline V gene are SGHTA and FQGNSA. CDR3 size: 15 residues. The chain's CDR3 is CASRTLGLAGDEQYF. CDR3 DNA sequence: TGTGCCAGCAGAACGCTTGGACTGGCCGGAGACGAGCAGTACTTC.

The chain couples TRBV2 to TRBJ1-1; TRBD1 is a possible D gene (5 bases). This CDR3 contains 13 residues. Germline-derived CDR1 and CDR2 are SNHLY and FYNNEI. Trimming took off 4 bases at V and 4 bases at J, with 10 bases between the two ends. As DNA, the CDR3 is TGTGCCAGCAGTGTCCTGGGGGGCACTGAAGCTTTCTTT. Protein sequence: CASSVLGGTEAFF. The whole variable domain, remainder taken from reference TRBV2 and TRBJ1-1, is EPEVTQTPSHQVTQMGQEVILRCVPISNHLYFYWYRQILGQKVEFLVSFYNNEISEKSEIFDDQFSVERPDGSNFTLKIRSTKLEDSAMYFCASSVLGGTEAFFGQGTRLTVV.

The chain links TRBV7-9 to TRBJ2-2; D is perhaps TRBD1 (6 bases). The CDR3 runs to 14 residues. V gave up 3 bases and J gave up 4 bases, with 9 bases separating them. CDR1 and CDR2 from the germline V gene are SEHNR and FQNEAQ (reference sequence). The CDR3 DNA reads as TGTGCCAGCAGCTTCGGACAGTCCACCGGGGAGCTGTTTTTT. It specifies CASSFGQSTGELFF.

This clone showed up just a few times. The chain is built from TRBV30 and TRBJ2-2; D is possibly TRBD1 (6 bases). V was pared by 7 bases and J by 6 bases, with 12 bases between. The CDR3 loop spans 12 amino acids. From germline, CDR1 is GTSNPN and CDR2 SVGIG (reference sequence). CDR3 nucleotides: TGTGCCTTACGTCAGGGGCCCGGGGAGCTGTTTTTT. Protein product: CALRQGPGELFF. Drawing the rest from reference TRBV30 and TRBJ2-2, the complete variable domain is SQTIHQWPATLVQPVGSPLSLECTVEGTSNPNLYWYRQAAGRGLQLLFYSVGIGQISSEVPQNLSASRPQDRQFILSSKKLLLSDSGFYLCALRQGPGELFFGEGSRLTVL.

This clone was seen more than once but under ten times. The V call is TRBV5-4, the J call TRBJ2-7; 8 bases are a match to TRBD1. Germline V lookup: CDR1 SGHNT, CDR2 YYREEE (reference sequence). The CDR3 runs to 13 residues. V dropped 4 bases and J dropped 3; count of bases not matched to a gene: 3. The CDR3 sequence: CASSPRGHYEQYF. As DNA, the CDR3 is TGTGCCAGCAGCCCCAGGGGGCACTACGAGCAGTACTTC.

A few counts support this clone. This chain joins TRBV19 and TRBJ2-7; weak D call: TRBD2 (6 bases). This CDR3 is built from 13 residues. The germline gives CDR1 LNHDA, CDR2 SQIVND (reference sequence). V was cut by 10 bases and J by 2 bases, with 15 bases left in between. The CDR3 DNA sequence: TGTGCCACCAGGGACTCAGCCACCTACGAGCAGTACTTC. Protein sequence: CATRDSATYEQYF.

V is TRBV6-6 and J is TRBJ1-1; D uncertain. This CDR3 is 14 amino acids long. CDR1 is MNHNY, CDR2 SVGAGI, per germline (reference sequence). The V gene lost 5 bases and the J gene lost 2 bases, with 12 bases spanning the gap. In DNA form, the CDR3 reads TGTGCCAGCAGTGACACACTGACTAACACTGAAGCTTTCTTT. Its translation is CASSDTLTNTEAFF.

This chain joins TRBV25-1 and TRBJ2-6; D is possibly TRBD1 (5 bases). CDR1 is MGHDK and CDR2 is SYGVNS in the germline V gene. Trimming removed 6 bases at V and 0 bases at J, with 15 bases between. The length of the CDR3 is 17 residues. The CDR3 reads CASSVGQTHSGANVLTF. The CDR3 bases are TGTGCCAGCAGCGTGGGGCAGACTCACTCTGGGGCCAACGTCCTGACTTTC.

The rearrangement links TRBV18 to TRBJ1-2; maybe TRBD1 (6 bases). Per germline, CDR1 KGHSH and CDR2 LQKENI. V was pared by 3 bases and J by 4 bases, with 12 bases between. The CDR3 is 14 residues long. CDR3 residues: CASSPRGRGYGYTF. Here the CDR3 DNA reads TGTGCCAGCTCACCGCGGGGGCGCGGCTATGGCTACACCTTC.

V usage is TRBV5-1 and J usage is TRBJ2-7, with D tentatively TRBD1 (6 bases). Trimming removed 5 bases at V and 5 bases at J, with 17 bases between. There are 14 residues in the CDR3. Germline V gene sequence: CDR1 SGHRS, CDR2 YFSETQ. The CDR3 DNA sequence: TGCGCCAGCAGGTCGGTCAGGGGTCGCGACGAGCAGTACTTC. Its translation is CASRSVRGRDEQYF. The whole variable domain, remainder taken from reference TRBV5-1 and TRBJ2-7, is KAGVTQTPRYLIKTRGQQVTLSCSPISGHRSVSWYQQTPGQGLQFLFEYFSETQRNKGNFPGRFSGRQFSNSRSEMNVSTLELGDSALYLCASRSVRGRDEQYFGPGTRLTVT.

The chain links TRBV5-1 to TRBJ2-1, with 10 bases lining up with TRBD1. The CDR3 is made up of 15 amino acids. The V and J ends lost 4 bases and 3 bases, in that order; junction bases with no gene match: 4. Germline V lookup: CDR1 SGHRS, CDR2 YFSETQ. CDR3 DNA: TGCGCCAGCAGCAAGGACAGGGGGAACTACAATGAGCAGTTCTTC. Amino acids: CASSKDRGNYNEQFF.

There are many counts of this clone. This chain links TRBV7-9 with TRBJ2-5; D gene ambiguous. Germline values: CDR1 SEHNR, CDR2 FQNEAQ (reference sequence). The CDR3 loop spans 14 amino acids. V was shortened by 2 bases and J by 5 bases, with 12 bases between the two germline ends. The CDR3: CASSLSAPQETQYF. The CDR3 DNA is TGTGCCAGCAGCTTATCTGCCCCCCAGGAGACCCAGTACTTC.